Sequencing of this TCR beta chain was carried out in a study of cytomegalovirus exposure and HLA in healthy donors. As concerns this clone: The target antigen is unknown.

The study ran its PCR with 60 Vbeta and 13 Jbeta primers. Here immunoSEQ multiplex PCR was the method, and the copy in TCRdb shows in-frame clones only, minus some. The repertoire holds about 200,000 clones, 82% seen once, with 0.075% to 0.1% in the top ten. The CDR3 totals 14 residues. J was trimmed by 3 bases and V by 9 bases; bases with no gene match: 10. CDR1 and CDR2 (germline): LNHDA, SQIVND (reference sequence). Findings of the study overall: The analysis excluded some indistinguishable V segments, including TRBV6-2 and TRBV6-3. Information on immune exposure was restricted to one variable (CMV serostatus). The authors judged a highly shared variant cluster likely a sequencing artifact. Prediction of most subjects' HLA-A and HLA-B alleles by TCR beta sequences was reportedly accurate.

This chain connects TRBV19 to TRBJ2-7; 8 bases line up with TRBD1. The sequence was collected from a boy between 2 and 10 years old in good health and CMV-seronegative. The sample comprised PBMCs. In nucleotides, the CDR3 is TGTGCCAGCAGTGGACAGGGTCGGTTCTACGAGCAGTACTTC. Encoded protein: CASSGQGRFYEQYF.